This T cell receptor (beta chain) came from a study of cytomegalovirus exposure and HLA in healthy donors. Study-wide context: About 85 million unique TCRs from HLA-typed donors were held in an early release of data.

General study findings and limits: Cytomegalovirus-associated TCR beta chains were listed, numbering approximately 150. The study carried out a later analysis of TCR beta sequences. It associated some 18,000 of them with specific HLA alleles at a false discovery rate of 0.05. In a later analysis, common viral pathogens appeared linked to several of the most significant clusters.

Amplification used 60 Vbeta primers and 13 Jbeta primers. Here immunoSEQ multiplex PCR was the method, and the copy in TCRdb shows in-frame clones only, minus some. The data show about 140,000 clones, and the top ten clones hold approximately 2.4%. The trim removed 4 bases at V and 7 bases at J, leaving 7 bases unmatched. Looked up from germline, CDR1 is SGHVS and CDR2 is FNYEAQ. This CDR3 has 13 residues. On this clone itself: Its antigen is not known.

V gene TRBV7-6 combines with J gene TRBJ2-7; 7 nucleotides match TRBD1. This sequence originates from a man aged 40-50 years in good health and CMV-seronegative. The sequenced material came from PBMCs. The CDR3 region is CASSSGTAREQYF. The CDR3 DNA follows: TGTGCCAGCAGCTCAGGGACAGCCAGGGAGCAGTACTTC.